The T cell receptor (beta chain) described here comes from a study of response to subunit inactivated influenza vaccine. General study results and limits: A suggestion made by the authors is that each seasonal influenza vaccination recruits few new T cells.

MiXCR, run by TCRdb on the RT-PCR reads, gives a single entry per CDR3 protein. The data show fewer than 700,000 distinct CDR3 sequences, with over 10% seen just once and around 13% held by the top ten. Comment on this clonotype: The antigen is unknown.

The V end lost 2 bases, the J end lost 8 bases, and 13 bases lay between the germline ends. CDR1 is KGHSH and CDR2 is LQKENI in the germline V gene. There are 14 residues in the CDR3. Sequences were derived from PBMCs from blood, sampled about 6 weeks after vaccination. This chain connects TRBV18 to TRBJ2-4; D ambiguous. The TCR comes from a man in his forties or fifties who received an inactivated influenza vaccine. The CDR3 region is CASSPTGGWDIQYF. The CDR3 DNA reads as TGTGCCAGCTCACCAACTGGCGGATGGGACATTCAGTACTTC.